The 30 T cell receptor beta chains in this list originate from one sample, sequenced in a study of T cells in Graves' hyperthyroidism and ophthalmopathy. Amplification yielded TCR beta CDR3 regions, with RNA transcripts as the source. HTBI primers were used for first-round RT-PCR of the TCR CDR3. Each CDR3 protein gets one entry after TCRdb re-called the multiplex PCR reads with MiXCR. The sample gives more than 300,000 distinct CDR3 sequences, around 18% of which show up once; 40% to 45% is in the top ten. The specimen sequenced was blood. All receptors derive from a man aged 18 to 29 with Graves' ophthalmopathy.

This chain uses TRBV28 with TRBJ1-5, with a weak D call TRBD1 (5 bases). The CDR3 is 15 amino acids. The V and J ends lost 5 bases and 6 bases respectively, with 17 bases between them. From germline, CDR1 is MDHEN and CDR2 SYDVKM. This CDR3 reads CASSLAPRVSQPQHF. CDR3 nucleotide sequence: TGTGCCAGCAGTCTGGCCCCCAGGGTCTCTCAGCCCCAGCATTTT.

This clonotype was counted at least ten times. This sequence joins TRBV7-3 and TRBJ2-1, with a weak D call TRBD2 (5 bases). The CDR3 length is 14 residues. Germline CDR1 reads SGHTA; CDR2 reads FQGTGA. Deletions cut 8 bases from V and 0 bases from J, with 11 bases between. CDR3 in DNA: TGTGCCAGCGGTACGGGAAGCTCCTACAATGAGCAGTTCTTC. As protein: CASGTGSSYNEQFF.

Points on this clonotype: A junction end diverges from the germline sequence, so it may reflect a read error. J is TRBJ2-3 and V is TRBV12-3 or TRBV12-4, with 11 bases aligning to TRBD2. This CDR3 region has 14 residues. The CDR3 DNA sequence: TGTACCAGCAGACTAGCGGGGCCTGGGGAGACGCAGTATTTT. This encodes CTSRLAGPGETQYF.

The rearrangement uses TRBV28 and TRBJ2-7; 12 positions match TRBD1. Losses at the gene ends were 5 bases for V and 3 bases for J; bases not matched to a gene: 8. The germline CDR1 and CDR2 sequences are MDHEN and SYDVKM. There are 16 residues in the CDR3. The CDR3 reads CASSRPGTGGIYEQYF. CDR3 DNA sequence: TGTGCCAGCAGTCGCCCCGGGACAGGGGGCATCTACGAGCAGTACTTC.

The chain's CDR3 is CSAPGQGNFNEKLFF. CDR3 sequence (DNA): TGCAGTGCTCCTGGACAGGGGAATTTTAATGAAAAACTGTTTTTT. The rearrangement uses TRBV20-1 and TRBJ1-4; TRBD1 agrees at 9 bases. The CDR3 runs to 15 residues. CDR1 is DFQATT and CDR2 is SNEGSKA in the germline V gene (reference sequence). V dropped 5 bases and J dropped 4; count of bases not matched to a gene: 8.

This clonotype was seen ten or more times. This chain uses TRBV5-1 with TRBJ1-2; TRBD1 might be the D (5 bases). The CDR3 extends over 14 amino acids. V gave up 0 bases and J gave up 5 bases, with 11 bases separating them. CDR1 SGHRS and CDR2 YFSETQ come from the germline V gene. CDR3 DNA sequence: TGCGCCAGCAGCTTGGATTCCGGGACGTATGGCTACACCTTC. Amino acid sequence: CASSLDSGTYGYTF.

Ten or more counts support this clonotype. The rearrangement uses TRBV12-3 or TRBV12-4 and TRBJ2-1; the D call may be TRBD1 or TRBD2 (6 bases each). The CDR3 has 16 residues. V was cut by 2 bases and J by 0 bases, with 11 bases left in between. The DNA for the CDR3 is TGTGCCAGCAGTTTACGGGGGCAATCCTCCTACAATGAGCAGTTCTTC. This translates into CASSLRGQSSYNEQFF.

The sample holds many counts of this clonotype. CDR3 sequence: CASSLAAGGNSPLHF. Here the CDR3 DNA reads TGTGCCAGCAGTTTAGCGGCAGGTGGGAATTCACCCCTCCACTTT. This chain joins TRBV12-3 or TRBV12-4 and TRBJ1-6; D is ambiguous. The V and J ends lost 0 bases and 7 bases respectively, with 10 bases between them. This CDR3 is built from 15 residues.

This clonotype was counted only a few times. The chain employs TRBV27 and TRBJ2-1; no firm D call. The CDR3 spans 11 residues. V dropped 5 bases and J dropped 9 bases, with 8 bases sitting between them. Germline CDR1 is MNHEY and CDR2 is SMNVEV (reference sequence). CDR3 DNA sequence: TGTGCCAGCAGTCTAAGTAGTGAGCAGTTCTTC. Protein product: CASSLSSEQFF.

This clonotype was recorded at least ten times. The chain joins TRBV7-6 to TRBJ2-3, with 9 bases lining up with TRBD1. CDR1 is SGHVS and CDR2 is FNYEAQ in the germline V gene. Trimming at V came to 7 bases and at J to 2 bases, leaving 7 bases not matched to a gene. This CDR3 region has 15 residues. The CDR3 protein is CASKGGTGTTDTQYF. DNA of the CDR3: TGTGCCAGCAAGGGAGGGACAGGGACCACAGATACGCAGTATTTT. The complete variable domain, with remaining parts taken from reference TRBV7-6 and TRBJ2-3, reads GAGVSQSPRYKVTKRGQDVALRCDPISGHVSLYWYRQALGQGPEFLTYFNYEAQQDKSGLPNDRFSAERPEGSISTLTIQRTEQRDSAMYRCASKGGTGTTDTQYFGPGTRLTVL.

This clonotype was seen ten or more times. Here the CDR3 DNA reads TGTGCCAGCAGCGCGCCGGACAGGGATGTTTATGGCTACACCTTC. The encoded protein is CASSAPDRDVYGYTF. The J gene is TRBJ1-2, the V gene TRBV7-2; 8 positions agree with TRBD1. The CDR3 length is 15 residues. The junction had 10 bases not matched to a gene; V was cut back by 5 bases and J by 5 bases. The germline gives CDR1 SGHTA, CDR2 FQGNSA. The full variable domain, rest sourced from reference TRBV7-2 and TRBJ1-2, is GAGVSQSPSNKVTEKGKDVELRCDPISGHTALYWYRQSLGQGLEFLIYFQGNSAPDKSGLPSDRFSAERTGGSVSTLTIQRTQQEDSAVYLCASSAPDRDVYGYTFGSGTRLTVV.

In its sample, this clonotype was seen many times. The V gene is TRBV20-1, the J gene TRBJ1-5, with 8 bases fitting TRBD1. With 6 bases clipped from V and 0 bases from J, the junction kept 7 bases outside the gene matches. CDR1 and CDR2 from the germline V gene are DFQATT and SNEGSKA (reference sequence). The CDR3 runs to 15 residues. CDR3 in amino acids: CSAPGQAYSNQPQHF. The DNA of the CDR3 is TGCAGTGCCCCGGGACAGGCTTATAGCAATCAGCCCCAGCATTTT.

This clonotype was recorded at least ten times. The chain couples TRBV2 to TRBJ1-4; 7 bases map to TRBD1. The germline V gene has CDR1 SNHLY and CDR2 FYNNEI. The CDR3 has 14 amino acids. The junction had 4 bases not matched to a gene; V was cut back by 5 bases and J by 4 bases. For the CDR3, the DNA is TGTGCCAGCAGTCCCGGGACAGTTAATGAAAAACTGTTTTTT. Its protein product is CASSPGTVNEKLFF.

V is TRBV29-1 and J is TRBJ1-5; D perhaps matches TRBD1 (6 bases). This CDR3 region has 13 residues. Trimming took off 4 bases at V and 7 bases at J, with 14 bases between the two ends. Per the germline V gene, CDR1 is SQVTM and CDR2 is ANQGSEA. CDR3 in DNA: TGCAGCGTTGGTGATGGGGGGCAACAGCCCCAGCATTTT. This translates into CSVGDGGQQPQHF.

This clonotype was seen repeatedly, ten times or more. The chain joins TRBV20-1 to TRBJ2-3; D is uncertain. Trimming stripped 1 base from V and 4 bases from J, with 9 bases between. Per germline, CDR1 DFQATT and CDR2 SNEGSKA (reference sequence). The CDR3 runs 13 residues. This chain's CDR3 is CSARVLTPDTQYF. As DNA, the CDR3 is TGCAGTGCTAGAGTCCTGACGCCAGATACGCAGTATTTT.

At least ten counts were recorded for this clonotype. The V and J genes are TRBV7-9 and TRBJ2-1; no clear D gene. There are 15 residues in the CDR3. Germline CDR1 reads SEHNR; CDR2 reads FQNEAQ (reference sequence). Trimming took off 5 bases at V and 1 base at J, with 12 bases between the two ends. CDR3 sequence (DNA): TGTGCCAGCAGCCCCGAGGTGAGGTCCTACAATGAGCAGTTCTTC. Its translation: CASSPEVRSYNEQFF. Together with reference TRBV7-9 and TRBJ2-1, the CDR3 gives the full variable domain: DTGVSQNPRHKITKRGQNVTFRCDPISEHNRLYWYRQTLGQGPEFLTYFQNEAQLEKSRLLSDRFSAERPKGSFSTLEIQRTEQGDSAMYLCASSPEVRSYNEQFFGPGTRLTVL.

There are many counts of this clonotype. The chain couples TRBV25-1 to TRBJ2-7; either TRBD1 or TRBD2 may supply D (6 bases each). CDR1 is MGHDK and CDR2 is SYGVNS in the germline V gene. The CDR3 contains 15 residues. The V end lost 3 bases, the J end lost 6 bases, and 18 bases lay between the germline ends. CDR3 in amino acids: CASSDFGGPRGEQYF. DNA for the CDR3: TGTGCCAGCAGTGATTTCGGGGGCCCTAGGGGCGAGCAGTACTTC.

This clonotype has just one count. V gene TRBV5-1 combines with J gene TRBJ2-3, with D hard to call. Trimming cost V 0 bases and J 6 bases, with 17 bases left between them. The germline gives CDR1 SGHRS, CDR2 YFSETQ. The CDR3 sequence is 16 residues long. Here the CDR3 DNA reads TGCGCCAGCAGCTTGGCCATGGCGGTGGCCAGGGATACGCAGTATTTT. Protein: CASSLAMAVARDTQYF.

The CDR3 loop reads CSSLEGGTEAFF. The CDR3 region has the DNA TGCAGCTCCTTGGAGGGCGGTACTGAAGCTTTCTTT. The genes are TRBV29-1 and TRBJ1-1; no clear D gene. Germline V CDR1 and CDR2: SQVTM, ANQGSEA. This CDR3 has 12 residues. Trimming shortened V by 8 bases and J by 5 bases, and 15 bases separated the two germline ends.

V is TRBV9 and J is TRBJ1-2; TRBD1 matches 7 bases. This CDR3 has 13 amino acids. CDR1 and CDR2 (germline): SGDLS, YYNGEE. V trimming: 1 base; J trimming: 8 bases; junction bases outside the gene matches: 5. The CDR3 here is CASSVKGAGGYTF. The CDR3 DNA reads TGTGCCAGCAGCGTAAAGGGGGCGGGGGGCTACACCTTC.

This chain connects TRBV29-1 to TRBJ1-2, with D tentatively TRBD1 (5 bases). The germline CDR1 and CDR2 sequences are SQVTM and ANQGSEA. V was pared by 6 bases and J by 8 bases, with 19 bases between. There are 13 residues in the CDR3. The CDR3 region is CSVVGTLPGGYTF. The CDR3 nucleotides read TGCAGCGTGGTGGGGACTTTACCTGGGGGCTACACCTTC.

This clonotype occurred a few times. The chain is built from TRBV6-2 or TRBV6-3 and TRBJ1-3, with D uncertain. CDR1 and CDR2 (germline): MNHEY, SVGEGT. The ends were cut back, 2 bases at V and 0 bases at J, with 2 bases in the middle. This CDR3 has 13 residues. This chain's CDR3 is CASSYGSGNTIYF. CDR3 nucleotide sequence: TGTGCCAGCAGTTACGGCTCTGGAAACACCATATATTTT.

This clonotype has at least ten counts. CDR3 amino acids: CASSPGGARSYEQYF. CDR3 in DNA: TGTGCCAGCAGTCCCGGGGGGGCCAGATCGTACGAGCAGTACTTC. The V and J genes are TRBV12-3 or TRBV12-4 and TRBJ2-7; 8 bases align to TRBD2. Trimming cost V 5 bases and J 4 bases; bases outside gene matches: 10. The CDR3 has 15 amino acids.

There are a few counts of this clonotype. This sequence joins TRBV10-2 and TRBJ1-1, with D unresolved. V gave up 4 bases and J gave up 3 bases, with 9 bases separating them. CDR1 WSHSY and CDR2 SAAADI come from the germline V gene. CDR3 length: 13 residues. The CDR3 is CASSVYGYTEAFF. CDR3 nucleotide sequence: TGCGCCAGCAGTGTTTACGGGTACACTGAAGCTTTCTTT.

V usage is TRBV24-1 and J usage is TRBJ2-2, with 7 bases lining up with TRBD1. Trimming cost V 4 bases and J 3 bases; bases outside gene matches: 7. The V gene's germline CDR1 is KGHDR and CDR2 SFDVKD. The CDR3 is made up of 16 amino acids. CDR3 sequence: CATSDPTGHDTGELFF. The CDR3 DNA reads TGTGCCACCAGTGACCCGACAGGGCATGACACCGGGGAGCTGTTTTTT.

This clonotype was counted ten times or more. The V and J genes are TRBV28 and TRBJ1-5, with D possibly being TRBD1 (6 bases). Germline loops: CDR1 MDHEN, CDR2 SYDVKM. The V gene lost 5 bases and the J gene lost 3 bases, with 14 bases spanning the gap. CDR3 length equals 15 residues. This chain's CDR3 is CASSGGAWDNQPQHF. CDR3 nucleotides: TGTGCCAGCAGTGGGGGGGCGTGGGACAATCAGCCCCAGCATTTT.

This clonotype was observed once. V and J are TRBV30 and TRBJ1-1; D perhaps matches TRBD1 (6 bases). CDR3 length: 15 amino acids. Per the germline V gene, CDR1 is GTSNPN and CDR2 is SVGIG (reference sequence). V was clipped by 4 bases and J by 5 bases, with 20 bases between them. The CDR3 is CAWNRENWRKTEAFF. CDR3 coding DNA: TGTGCCTGGAACAGGGAAAATTGGCGGAAGACTGAAGCTTTCTTT.

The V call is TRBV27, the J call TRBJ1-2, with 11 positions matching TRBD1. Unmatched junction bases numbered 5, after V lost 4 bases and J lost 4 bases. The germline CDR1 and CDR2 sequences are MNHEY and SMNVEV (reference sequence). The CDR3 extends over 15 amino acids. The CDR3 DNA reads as TGTGCCAGCAGTTGGGGGACAGGGGGAGTCTATGGCTACACCTTC. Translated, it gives CASSWGTGGVYGYTF.

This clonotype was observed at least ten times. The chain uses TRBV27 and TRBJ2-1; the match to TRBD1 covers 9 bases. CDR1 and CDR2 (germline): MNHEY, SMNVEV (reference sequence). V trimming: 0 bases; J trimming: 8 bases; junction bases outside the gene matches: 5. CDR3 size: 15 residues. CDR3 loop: CASSLSGQGSHEQFF. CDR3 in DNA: TGTGCCAGCAGTTTATCAGGACAGGGGTCTCATGAGCAGTTCTTC.

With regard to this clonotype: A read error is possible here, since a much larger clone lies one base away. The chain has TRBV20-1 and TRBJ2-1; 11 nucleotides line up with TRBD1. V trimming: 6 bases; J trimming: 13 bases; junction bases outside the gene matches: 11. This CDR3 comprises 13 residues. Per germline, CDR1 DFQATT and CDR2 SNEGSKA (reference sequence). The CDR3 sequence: CSATSGTGGTQFF. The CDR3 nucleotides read TGCAGTGCAACCTCCGGGACAGGGGGGACCCAGTTCTTC.